A single sample gave rise to the 8 T cell receptor beta chains below, sequenced in a study of T cells expressing NK-cell markers. With the 5' RACE reads reprocessed, TCRdb shows one record per CDR3 protein and no DNA. Its clone listing holds approximately 380,000 distinct CDR3 sequences. The sequenced material came from blood T cells: a sorted CD56 or NKG2C T cell subset, CD4+ or CD8+ T cells, or bulk PBMC T cells (not recorded which). The receptors stem from a man aged 18-69 years in good health.

The rearrangement links TRBV5-5 to TRBJ2-2. Germline values: CDR1 SGHKS, CDR2 YYEKEE (reference sequence). CDR3 length: 15 amino acids. This CDR3 reads CASSLSGSATGELFF. Full variable domain (remainder filled in from reference TRBV5-5 and TRBJ2-2): DAGVTQSPTHLIKTRGQQVTLRCSPISGHKSVSWYQQVLGQGPQFIFQYYEKEERGRGNFPDRFSARQFPNYSSELNVNALLLGDSALYLCASSLSGSATGELFFGEGSRLTVL.

This rearrangement joins TRBV20-1 to TRBJ2-3; TCRdb returns TRBD2, unconfirmable since there is no DNA. The CDR3 has 14 amino acids. From germline, CDR1 is DFQATT and CDR2 SNEGSKA (reference sequence). CDR3 in amino acids: CSALYRDSPYTQYF.

This chain uses TRBV20-1 with TRBJ2-7; the D call of TRBD2 rests on TCRdb alone, since no DNA is present to check it. Germline-derived CDR1 and CDR2 are DFQATT and SNEGSKA (reference sequence). This CDR3 is 15 amino acids long. The CDR3 here is CSARRGRDLVEEQYF.

This rearrangement joins TRBV3-1 to TRBJ1-2. The CDR3 runs to 14 residues. Germline loops: CDR1 LGHDT, CDR2 YNNKEL (reference sequence). CDR3 in amino acids: CASSQDYWAAGYTF.

The CDR3 region is CASSQTSGGAIANEQFF. The chain recombines TRBV7-2 with TRBJ2-1; as DNA is missing, the TRBD2 call by TCRdb cannot be tested. The CDR3 spans 17 residues. Germline V CDR1 and CDR2: SGHTA, FQGNSA. Supplemented by reference TRBV7-2 and TRBJ2-1, the full variable domain reads GAGVSQSPSNKVTEKGKDVELRCDPISGHTALYWYRQSLGQGLEFLIYFQGNSAPDKSGLPSDRFSAERTGGSVSTLTIQRTQQEDSAVYLCASSQTSGGAIANEQFFGPGTRLTVL.

The V gene is TRBV18, the J gene TRBJ1-5; the D call from TCRdb, TRBD1, cannot be confirmed without DNA. This CDR3 has 16 amino acids. The germline V gene encodes CDR1 KGHSH and CDR2 LQKENI. The CDR3 here is CASSPIPGSPPQPQHF.

V is TRBV3-1 and J is TRBJ2-3; with no DNA, the TCRdb D assignment of TRBD2 cannot be verified. Germline assignment: CDR1 LGHDT and CDR2 YNNKEL (reference sequence). The CDR3 has 16 residues. CDR3 protein: CASSPRTSGDTDTQYF.

The CDR3 region is CASSLYGGGYEQYF. V usage is TRBV27 and J usage is TRBJ2-7; TCRdb's D gene call, TRBD1, goes unchecked for lack of DNA. Germline V CDR1 and CDR2: MNHEY, SMNVEV (reference sequence). The CDR3 loop spans 14 amino acids.